Shown below are 9 T cell receptor beta chains from a single sample sequenced in a study of blood T cell repertoires in COVID-19. Using immunoSEQ multiplex PCR, the repertoire was profiled, and TCRdb retains in-frame clones only, with some absent. The table shows 250,000 or so clones, with roughly 84% occurring only once. The sequencing sample was made of peripheral blood. These receptors were obtained from a woman aged 40 to 55 who had recovered from COVID-19.

This chain uses TRBV5-1 with TRBJ2-3; D might be TRBD2 (6 bases). V dropped 4 bases and J dropped 2 bases, with 14 bases sitting between them. CDR1 and CDR2 from the germline V gene are SGHRS and YFSETQ. The CDR3 consists of 15 residues. CDR3 protein: CASSVRGDFTDTQYF. In nucleotides, the CDR3 is TGCGCCAGCAGCGTCCGCGGGGATTTCACAGATACGCAGTATTTT. Full variable domain (remainder filled in from reference TRBV5-1 and TRBJ2-3): KAGVTQTPRYLIKTRGQQVTLSCSPISGHRSVSWYQQTPGQGLQFLFEYFSETQRNKGNFPGRFSGRQFSNSRSEMNVSTLELGDSALYLCASSVRGDFTDTQYFGPGTRLTVL.

The rearrangement uses TRBV3-1 (or the pseudogene TRBV3-2) and TRBJ2-5, with D maybe TRBD1 (5 bases). Trimming pared 0 bases from V and 4 bases from J, leaving 6 bases between. CDR3 length: 13 residues. Germline lookup yields CDR1 LGHDT and CDR2 YNNKEL (reference sequence). The CDR3 sequence is CASSQEGVETQYF. CDR3 in DNA: TGTGCCAGCAGCCAAGAAGGGGTAGAGACCCAGTACTTC.

This clone was counted a few times. This sequence joins TRBV9 and TRBJ2-3; TRBD1 agrees at 9 bases. Trimming at V came to 0 bases and at J to 1 base, leaving 0 bases not matched to a gene. Germline V gives CDR1 SGDLS, CDR2 YYNGEE. The CDR3 contains 15 residues. The CDR3 DNA follows: TGTGCCAGCAGCGTAGGGACAGGGGGCACAGATACGCAGTATTTT. Protein: CASSVGTGGTDTQYF.

This clone was seen only a few times. The rearrangement links TRBV5-5 to TRBJ2-7; possible D gene TRBD1, 6 bases. Germline V gene sequence: CDR1 SGHKS, CDR2 YYEKEE (reference sequence). This CDR3 spans 17 amino acids. V lost 4 bases, J lost 3 bases, and 23 bases lay in between. The CDR3 DNA reads as TGTGCCAGCAGCCATCAGACAGGCCCAGGAGTCGTCTACGAGCAGTACTTC. This translates into CASSHQTGPGVVYEQYF.

This chain links TRBV7-9 with TRBJ1-4; 8 bases match TRBD1. Germline V gene sequence: CDR1 SEHNR, CDR2 FQNEAQ (reference sequence). The CDR3 extends over 14 amino acids. The junction had 3 bases not matched to a gene; V was cut back by 1 base and J by 8 bases. Written as DNA, the CDR3 is TGTGCCAGCAGCTTAGGGACAGGGCCCGAAAAACTGTTTTTT. Residues: CASSLGTGPEKLFF.

The chain has TRBV7-3 and TRBJ2-2, with TRBD1 matching over 7 bases. The CDR3 has 13 residues. Unmatched junction bases numbered 6, after V lost 5 bases and J lost 9 bases. Germline lookup yields CDR1 SGHTA and CDR2 FQGTGA. The DNA for the CDR3 is TGTGCCAGCAGCCCACAGGGGTCCCGGGAGCTGTTTTTT. Protein product: CASSPQGSRELFF. The entire variable domain, with the rest obtained from reference TRBV7-3 and TRBJ2-2, is as follows: GAGVSQTPSNKVTEKGKYVELRCDPISGHTALYWYRQSLGQGPEFLIYFQGTGAADDSGLPNDRFFAVRPEGSVSTLKIQRTERGDSAVYLCASSPQGSRELFFGEGSRLTVL.

This clone was seen only a few times. The V and J genes are TRBV24-1 and TRBJ2-1; TRBD2 agrees at 15 bases. J gave up 2 bases and V 2 bases, and 3 bases lay outside the gene matches. CDR1 is KGHDR, CDR2 SFDVKD, per germline. The CDR3 length is 18 residues. CDR3 DNA sequence: TGTGCCACCAGTGATTCCCGGACTAGCGGGGGGGCCTACAATGAGCAGTTCTTC. Amino acids: CATSDSRTSGGAYNEQFF.

This chain connects TRBV6-4 to TRBJ1-5; the D gene is possibly TRBD1 (6 bases). CDR3 length: 15 residues. The ends were cut back, 4 bases at V and 4 bases at J, with 14 bases in the middle. The germline CDR1 and CDR2 sequences are MRHNA and SNTAGT. Written as DNA, the CDR3 is TGTGCCAGCAGTGCGGAACAGGGAGTAAATCAGCCCCAGCATTTT. Translated: CASSAEQGVNQPQHF.

V usage is TRBV27 and J usage is TRBJ2-3; TRBD1 might be the D (6 bases). Trimming removed 3 bases at V and 2 bases at J, with 9 bases between. Germline V CDR1 and CDR2: MNHEY, SMNVEV (reference sequence). This CDR3 spans 14 amino acids. CDR3 nucleotide sequence: TGTGCCAGCAGTTTTGGGGGCCACACAGATACGCAGTATTTT. This translates into CASSFGGHTDTQYF.